This TCR beta chain is from a study of T cells after yellow fever vaccination. 5'RACE template switching generated TCR cDNA, adding a universal primer site and UMIs. TCRdb re-called the 5' RACE reads with MiXCR, one entry per CDR3 protein. The table has approximately 250,000 distinct CDR3 sequences, approximately 3.8% seen once. General study findings and limits: FACS-sorted repertoires could contain abundant clonotypes contaminating from the bulk population.

On this clonotype itself: What it recognizes is unknown. Given a much more abundant clone one base away, this may be a read error.

The CDR3 loop spans 17 amino acids. The receptor's source is a man aged 18 to 29 who received the YFV17D yellow fever vaccine. This chain connects TRBV21-1 to TRBJ1-2; the table's D call of TRBD1 was not tested on the DNA. TRBV21-1 is a recognized pseudogene. The source material was PBMCs, sampled 15 days after the yellow fever booster vaccination. CDR3 nucleotide sequence: TGTGCCAGCAGCAAGAAACGGAGGGGGCGCCTGCCCTATGGCTACAGCTTC. This gives the protein CASSKKRRGRLPYGYSF.